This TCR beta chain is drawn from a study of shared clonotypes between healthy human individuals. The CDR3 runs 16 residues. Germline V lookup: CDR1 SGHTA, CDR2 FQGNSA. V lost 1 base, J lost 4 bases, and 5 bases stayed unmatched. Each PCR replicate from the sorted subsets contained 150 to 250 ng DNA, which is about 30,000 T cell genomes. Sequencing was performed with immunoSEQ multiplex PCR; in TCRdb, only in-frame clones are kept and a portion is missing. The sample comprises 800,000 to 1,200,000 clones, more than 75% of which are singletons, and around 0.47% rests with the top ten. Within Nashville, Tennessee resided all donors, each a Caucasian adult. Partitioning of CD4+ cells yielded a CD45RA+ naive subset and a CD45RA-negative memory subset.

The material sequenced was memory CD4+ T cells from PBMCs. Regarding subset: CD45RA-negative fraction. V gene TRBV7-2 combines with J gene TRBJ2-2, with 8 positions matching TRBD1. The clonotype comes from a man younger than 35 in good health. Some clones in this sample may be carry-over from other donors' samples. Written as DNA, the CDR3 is TGTGCCAGCAGCTTAGGGTGGACAGGGATCACCGGGGAGCTGTTTTTT. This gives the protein CASSLGWTGITGELFF.